These 19 T cell receptor beta chains came from one sample sequenced in a study of identical twins (TCRdb year 2016). Library preparation was by 5' RACE. Reads for this sample came from an Illumina HiSeq 2000. TCRdb reran the public reads through fastp at Q25 and MiXCR, keeping productive beta chains. Under each unique CDR3 protein, matching rows form one entry showing the most common genes and DNA. This sample is represented by approximately 1.8 million distinct CDR3 sequences; 25% to 35% of them were singletons. The top ten constitute 0.25% to 0.3% of the sample. Source material: cord blood. These receptors all stem from a newborn girl in good health.

The V call is TRBV24-1, the J call TRBJ2-5; maybe TRBD1 (6 bases). V was pared by 2 bases and J by 1 base, with 10 bases between. From germline, CDR1 is KGHDR and CDR2 SFDVKD. The CDR3 extends over 15 amino acids. The CDR3 region is CATSDSRDIQETQYF. The CDR3, as DNA: TGTGCCACCAGTGATTCCCGGGACATCCAAGAGACCCAGTACTTC.

The table lists this clonotype with a few counts. This sequence joins TRBV2 and TRBJ2-3; 14 bases agree with TRBD2. CDR3 length: 16 amino acids. Germline V gives CDR1 SNHLY, CDR2 FYNNEI. V dropped 6 bases and J dropped 3; count of bases not matched to a gene: 5. Here the CDR3 reads CASRPGTSGGTDTQYF. The CDR3 coding sequence is TGTGCCAGCAGGCCCGGGACTAGCGGGGGAACAGATACGCAGTATTTT.

This clonotype appeared once. The V gene is TRBV6-5, the J gene TRBJ2-3; TRBD1 or TRBD2 may be the D gene (5 bases each). Germline CDR1 reads MNHEY; CDR2 reads SVGAGI. There are 14 residues in the CDR3. V was shortened by 4 bases and J by 5 bases, with 13 bases between the two germline ends. The DNA for the CDR3 is TGTGCCAGCAGTTCCGTCCAGGGAGTAGATACGCAGTATTTT. This encodes CASSSVQGVDTQYF.

Points on this clonotype: Its ends do not fully match the called genes, so a read error is possible. This rearrangement joins TRBV5-1 to TRBJ2-7; the D is unclear. The CDR3 spans 13 residues. The V gene's germline CDR1 is SGHRS and CDR2 YFSETQ. CDR3 in amino acids: CASRDQSAYEQYF. The DNA of the CDR3 is TGCGCTAGCAGAGACCAGTCCGCCTACGAGCAGTACTTC.

This clonotype was counted between two and nine times. The chain employs TRBV12-3 or TRBV12-4 and TRBJ1-3, with TRBD1 as a possible D gene (5 bases). This CDR3 is 14 amino acids long. Trimming shortened V by 2 bases and J by 2 bases, and 7 bases separated the two germline ends. The CDR3 DNA is TGTGCCAGCAGTTTAATGGGGGCTGGAAACACCATATATTTT. This sequence encodes CASSLMGAGNTIYF.

For this clonotype: A junction end diverges from the germline sequence, so it may reflect a read error. The genes are TRBV29-1 and TRBJ1-5, with no clear D. Per the germline V gene, CDR1 is SQVTM and CDR2 is ANQGSEA. The CDR3 consists of 13 residues. CDR3 sequence reads: CGVAFRVNQPQHF. CDR3 bases: TGCGGCGTTGCTTTTAGGGTCAATCAGCCCCAGCATTTT.

The rearrangement links TRBV20-1 to TRBJ1-1, with TRBD1 matching over 7 bases. The V and J ends lost 6 bases and 6 bases, in that order; junction bases with no gene match: 10. This CDR3 comprises 13 residues. The germline V gene has CDR1 DFQATT and CDR2 SNEGSKA (reference sequence). The CDR3 loop is CSAVRQGIPEAFF. CDR3 in DNA: TGCAGTGCGGTACGACAGGGTATTCCTGAAGCTTTCTTT.

This clonotype was detected only a few times. V is TRBV20-1 and J is TRBJ2-3; D tentatively reads TRBD1 or TRBD2 (6 bases each). Germline V gene sequence: CDR1 DFQATT, CDR2 SNEGSKA (reference sequence). CDR3 length: 13 residues. Trimming shortened V by 3 bases and J by 2 bases, and 9 bases separated the two germline ends. The CDR3 nucleotides are TGCAGTGCTAGGAGGGGGGACACAGATACGCAGTATTTT. Its protein product is CSARRGDTDTQYF.

V and J are TRBV4-1 and TRBJ1-5; 7 nucleotides agree with TRBD1. V dropped 0 bases and J dropped 1; count of bases not matched to a gene: 3. This CDR3 is 16 amino acids long. In germline, CDR1 is MGHRA, CDR2 YSYEKL. CDR3 sequence: CASSQDGRGSNQPQHF. CDR3 coding DNA: TGCGCCAGCAGCCAAGATGGCAGGGGGAGCAATCAGCCCCAGCATTTT.

As concerns this clonotype: This could be a read error, since a much larger clone is one nucleotide away. The chain uses TRBV29-1 and TRBJ1-2, with D unresolved. The CDR3 length is 14 residues. Germline CDR1 is SQVTM and CDR2 is ANQGSEA. The CDR3 protein is CSAFPDGPNYGHTF. The CDR3 DNA follows: TGCAGCGCGTTCCCGGACGGCCCAAACTATGGCCACACCTTC.

J is TRBJ2-4 and V is TRBV20-1; D may be TRBD1 (6 bases). From germline, CDR1 is DFQATT and CDR2 SNEGSKA (reference sequence). V lost 4 bases, J lost 3 bases, and 10 bases lay in between. This CDR3 comprises 13 residues. CDR3 sequence: CSAKGGNKNIQYF. Written as DNA, the CDR3 is TGCAGTGCTAAAGGGGGAAACAAAAACATTCAGTACTTC.

This clonotype showed up many times. The V and J genes are TRBV4-2 and TRBJ1-5, with a possible D match to TRBD1 (6 bases). The germline V gene encodes CDR1 LGHNA and CDR2 YNFKEQ. V lost 3 bases, J lost 4 bases, and 22 bases lay in between. CDR3 size: 18 residues. The CDR3 sequence: CASSHSLLGADRNQPQHF. CDR3 coding DNA: TGTGCCAGCAGCCATTCCTTACTGGGGGCGGACAGAAATCAGCCCCAGCATTTT.

This clonotype occurred a few times. The chain employs TRBV5-1 and TRBJ1-1; weak D call: TRBD1 (5 bases). Trimming removed 6 bases from V and 5 bases from J, with 14 bases in between. This CDR3 comprises 13 residues. Germline-derived CDR1 and CDR2 are SGHRS and YFSETQ. CDR3 amino acids: CASTGPSGTEAFF. CDR3 sequence (DNA): TGCGCCAGCACGGGGCCGTCGGGGACTGAAGCTTTCTTT.

The chain recombines TRBV7-2 with TRBJ2-1; no definite D call. The CDR3 spans 13 residues. Trimming removed 1 base from V and 10 bases from J, with 11 bases in between. Germline-derived CDR1 and CDR2 are SGHTA and FQGNSA. This CDR3 reads CASSLGVAYEQFF. DNA for the CDR3: TGTGCCAGCAGCTTAGGGGTAGCCTACGAGCAGTTCTTC. The whole variable domain, remainder taken from reference TRBV7-2 and TRBJ2-1, is GAGVSQSPSNKVTEKGKDVELRCDPISGHTALYWYRQSLGQGLEFLIYFQGNSAPDKSGLPSDRFSAERTGGSVSTLTIQRTQQEDSAVYLCASSLGVAYEQFFGPGTRLTVL.

The chain links TRBV7-9 to TRBJ1-5; D remains unclear. Per germline, CDR1 SEHNR and CDR2 FQNEAQ (reference sequence). The CDR3 runs 16 residues. V was shortened by 1 base and J by 5 bases, with 15 bases between the two germline ends. The CDR3 nucleotides are TGTGCCAGCAGCTTAGGAAGGGAGGGTTGGGATCAGCCCCAGCATTTT. Protein sequence: CASSLGREGWDQPQHF. Variable domain in full (rest from reference TRBV7-9 and TRBJ1-5): DTGVSQNPRHKITKRGQNVTFRCDPISEHNRLYWYRQTLGQGPEFLTYFQNEAQLEKSRLLSDRFSAERPKGSFSTLEIQRTEQGDSAMYLCASSLGREGWDQPQHFGDGTRLSIL.

This clonotype was counted only a few times. The rearrangement uses TRBV6-1 and TRBJ1-2; D possibly corresponds to TRBD1 (6 bases). The CDR3 sequence is 16 residues long. Germline CDR1 MNHNS, CDR2 SASEGT. Trimming took 2 bases from V and 0 from J, leaving 13 bases between them. The CDR3 coding sequence is TGTGCCAGCAGTGAACTTACAGGGACTTCTAACTATGGCTACACCTTC. This encodes CASSELTGTSNYGYTF.

This clonotype has ten or more counts. This sequence joins TRBV12-3 or TRBV12-4 and TRBJ2-7, with D perhaps TRBD1 or TRBD2 (5 bases each). Between the trimmed V and J ends, which lost 6 bases and 2 bases, there was a span of 11 bases. This CDR3 is 13 amino acids long. The CDR3: CASRRDGTYEQYF. The CDR3 DNA reads TGTGCCAGCAGAAGGGACGGGACCTACGAGCAGTACTTC.

This chain links TRBV15 with TRBJ2-3; D call uncertain. The length of the CDR3 is 15 residues. Trimming took 0 bases from V and 2 from J, leaving 9 bases between them. In germline, CDR1 is LNHNV, CDR2 YYDKDF (reference sequence). CDR3 coding DNA: TGTGCCACCAGCAGAGATTGGAGTGCCACAGATACGCAGTATTTT. Amino acid sequence: CATSRDWSATDTQYF.

V usage is TRBV20-1 and J usage is TRBJ1-5; 7 bases fit TRBD1. The CDR3 covers 14 residues. Trimming cost V 3 bases and J 6 bases; bases outside gene matches: 8. Looked up from germline, CDR1 is DFQATT and CDR2 is SNEGSKA (reference sequence). CDR3 protein: CSASQQGRVQPQHF. Written as DNA, the CDR3 is TGCAGTGCTAGCCAACAGGGGCGGGTTCAGCCCCAGCATTTT.